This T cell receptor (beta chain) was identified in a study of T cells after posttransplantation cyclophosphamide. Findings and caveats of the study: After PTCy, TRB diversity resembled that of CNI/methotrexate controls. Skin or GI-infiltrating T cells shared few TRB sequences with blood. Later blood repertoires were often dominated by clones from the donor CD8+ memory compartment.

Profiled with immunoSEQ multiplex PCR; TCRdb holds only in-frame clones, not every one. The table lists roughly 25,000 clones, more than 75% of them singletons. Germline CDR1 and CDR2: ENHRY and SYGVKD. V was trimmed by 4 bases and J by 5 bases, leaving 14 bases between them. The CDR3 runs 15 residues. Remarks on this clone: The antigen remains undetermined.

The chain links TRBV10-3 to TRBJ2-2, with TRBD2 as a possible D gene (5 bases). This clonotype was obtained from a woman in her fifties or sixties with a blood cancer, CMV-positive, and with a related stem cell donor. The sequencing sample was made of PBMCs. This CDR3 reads CAISGLGAETGELFF. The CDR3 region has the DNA TGTGCCATCAGTGGGCTGGGAGCTGAAACCGGGGAGCTGTTTTTT.